This T cell receptor beta chain came from a study of CD8 T cells in Susac syndrome. Overall study context: Among the sequenced Susac syndrome patients, 5 or 6 had active disease while 8 or 9 were in remission. Study conclusions and caveats: In Susac syndrome, the CD4+ T cell repertoires did not show clonal expansion.

Points on this clonotype: Its matching antigen is unknown.

After removal of 2 bases from V and 1 base from J, the junction contained 7 bases not matched to a gene. This CDR3 is 16 amino acids long. Germline V gene data show CDR1 as DFQATT and CDR2 as SNEGSKA (reference sequence). CD8+ and CD4+ T cells from blood underwent TCR beta sequencing, which was carried out in a high-throughput format. While CD8+ and CD4+ T cells were isolated negatively, TEMRA cells were enriched by FACS. RNA totalling roughly 0.45 to 1 ug underwent reverse transcription with random hexamers. TCRdb used MiXCR to reprocess the immunoSEQ multiplex PCR reads, holding one entry per CDR3 protein. The table has about 150,000 distinct CDR3 sequences, approximately 96% seen once.

This sequence originates from a human donor with Susac syndrome. The source material was CD4+ T cells from PBMCs. The J gene is TRBJ2-5, the V gene TRBV20-1, with 10 bases lining up with TRBD2. CDR3 DNA sequence: TGCAGTGCTAGACTACCAAGCGGGAGGGTCCAAGAGACCCAGTACTTC. It encodes CSARLPSGRVQETQYF.